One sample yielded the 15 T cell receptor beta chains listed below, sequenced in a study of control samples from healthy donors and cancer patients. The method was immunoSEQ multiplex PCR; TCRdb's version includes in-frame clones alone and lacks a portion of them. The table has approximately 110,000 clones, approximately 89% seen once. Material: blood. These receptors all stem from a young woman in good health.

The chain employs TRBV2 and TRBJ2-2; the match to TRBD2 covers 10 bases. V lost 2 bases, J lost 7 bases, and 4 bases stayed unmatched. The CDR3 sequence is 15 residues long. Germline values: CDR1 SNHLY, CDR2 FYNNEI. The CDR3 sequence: CASSELASGGGELFF. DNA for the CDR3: TGTGCCAGCAGTGAACTGGCTAGCGGGGGCGGGGAGCTGTTTTTT.

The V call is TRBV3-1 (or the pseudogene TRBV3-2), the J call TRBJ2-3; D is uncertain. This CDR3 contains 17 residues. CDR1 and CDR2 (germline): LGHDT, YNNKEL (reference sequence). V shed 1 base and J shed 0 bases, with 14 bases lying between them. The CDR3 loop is CASSQGSQKPSTDTQYF. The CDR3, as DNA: TGTGCCAGCAGCCAAGGTAGCCAGAAGCCTAGCACAGATACGCAGTATTTT.

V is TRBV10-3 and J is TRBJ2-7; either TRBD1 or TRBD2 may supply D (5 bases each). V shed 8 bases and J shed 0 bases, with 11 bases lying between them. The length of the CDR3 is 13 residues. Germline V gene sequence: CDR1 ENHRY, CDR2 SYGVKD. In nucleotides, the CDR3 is TGTGCCATCCGGGGCAGCGCCTCCTACGAGCAGTACTTC. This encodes CAIRGSASYEQYF.

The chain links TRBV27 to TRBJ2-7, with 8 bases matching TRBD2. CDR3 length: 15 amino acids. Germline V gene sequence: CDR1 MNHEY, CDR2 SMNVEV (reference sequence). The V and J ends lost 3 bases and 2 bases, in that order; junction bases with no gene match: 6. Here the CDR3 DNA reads TGTGCCAGCAGTTTGAAAGCGGGGGAAGCCTACGAGCAGTACTTC. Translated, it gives CASSLKAGEAYEQYF.

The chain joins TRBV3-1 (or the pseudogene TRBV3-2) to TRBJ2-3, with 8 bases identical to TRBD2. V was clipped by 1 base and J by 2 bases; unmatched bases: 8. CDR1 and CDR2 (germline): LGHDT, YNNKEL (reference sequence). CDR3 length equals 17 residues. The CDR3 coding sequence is TGTGCCAGCAGCCAAGGTACTAGCGGATTGAACACAGATACGCAGTATTTT. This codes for CASSQGTSGLNTDTQYF.

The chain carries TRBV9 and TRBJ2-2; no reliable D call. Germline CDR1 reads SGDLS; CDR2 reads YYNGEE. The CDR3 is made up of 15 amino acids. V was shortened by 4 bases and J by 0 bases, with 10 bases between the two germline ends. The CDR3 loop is CASSSGRANTGELFF. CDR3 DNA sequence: TGTGCCAGCAGCTCCGGACGGGCGAACACCGGGGAGCTGTTTTTT.

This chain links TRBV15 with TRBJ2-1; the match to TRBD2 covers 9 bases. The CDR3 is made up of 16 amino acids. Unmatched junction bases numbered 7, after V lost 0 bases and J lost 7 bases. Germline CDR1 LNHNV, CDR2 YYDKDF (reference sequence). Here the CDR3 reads CATSRDRAGGRNEQFF. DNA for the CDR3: TGTGCCACCAGCAGAGATCGGGCGGGAGGGAGGAATGAGCAGTTCTTC.

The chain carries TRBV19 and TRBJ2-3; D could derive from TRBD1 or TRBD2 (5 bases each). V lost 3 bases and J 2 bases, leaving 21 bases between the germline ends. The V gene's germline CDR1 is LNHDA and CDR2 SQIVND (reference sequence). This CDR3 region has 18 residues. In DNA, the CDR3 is TGTGCCAGTAGTATCCTCTGGCCGGGACCCCATTCCACAGATACGCAGTATTTT. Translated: CASSILWPGPHSTDTQYF. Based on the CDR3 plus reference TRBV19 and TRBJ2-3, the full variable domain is DGGITQSPKYLFRKEGQNVTLSCEQNLNHDAMYWYRQDPGQGLRLIYYSQIVNDFQKGDIAEGYSVSREKKESFPLTVTSAQKNPTAFYLCASSILWPGPHSTDTQYFGPGTRLTVL.

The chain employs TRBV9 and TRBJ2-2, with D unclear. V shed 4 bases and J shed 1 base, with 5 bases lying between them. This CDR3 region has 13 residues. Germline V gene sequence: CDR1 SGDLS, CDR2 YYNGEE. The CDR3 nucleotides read TGTGCCAGCAGCCCCCAGAACACCGGGGAGCTGTTTTTT. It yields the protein CASSPQNTGELFF.

Written as DNA, the CDR3 is TGTGCCAGCAGCCAAGGGGACAGGGAGTACTATGGCTACACCTTC. This sequence encodes CASSQGDREYYGYTF. J is TRBJ1-2 and V is TRBV4-2; 9 bases are a match to TRBD1. V was clipped by 1 base and J by 3 bases; unmatched bases: 3. Germline CDR1 reads LGHNA; CDR2 reads YNFKEQ. This CDR3 region has 15 residues.

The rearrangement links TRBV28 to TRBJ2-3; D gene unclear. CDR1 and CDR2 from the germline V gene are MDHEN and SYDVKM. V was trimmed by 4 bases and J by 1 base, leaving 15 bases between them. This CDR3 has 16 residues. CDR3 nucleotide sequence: TGTGCCAGCAGTTCCATCAGGTTCCCGGGCACAGATACGCAGTATTTT. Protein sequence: CASSSIRFPGTDTQYF.

DNA for the CDR3: TGTGCCAGCAGTGAATGGACAGGGGGTAGCACAGATACGCAGTATTTT. Amino acids: CASSEWTGGSTDTQYF. The chain carries TRBV25-1 and TRBJ2-3; 10 nucleotides match TRBD1. The germline V gene encodes CDR1 MGHDK and CDR2 SYGVNS. The CDR3 sequence is 16 residues long. The V segment lost 1 base and the J segment 0 bases; nucleotides outside the gene matches: 1. The full variable domain, in which reference TRBV25-1 and TRBJ2-3 provide the parts outside the CDR3, is EADIYQTPRYLVIGTGKKITLECSQTMGHDKMYWYQQDPGMELHLIHYSYGVNSTEKGDLSSESTVSRIRTEHFPLTLESARPSHTSQYLCASSEWTGGSTDTQYFGPGTRLTVL.

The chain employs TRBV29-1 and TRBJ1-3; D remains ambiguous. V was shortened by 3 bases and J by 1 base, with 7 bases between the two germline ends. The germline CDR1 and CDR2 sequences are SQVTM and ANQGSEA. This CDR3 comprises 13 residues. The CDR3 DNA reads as TGCAGCGTTGAGGGGTCTTCTGGAAACACCATATATTTT. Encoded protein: CSVEGSSGNTIYF. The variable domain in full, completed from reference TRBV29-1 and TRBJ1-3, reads SAVISQKPSRDICQRGTSLTIQCQVDSQVTMMFWYRQQPGQSLTLIATANQGSEATYESGFVIDKFPISRPNLTFSTLTVSNMSPEDSSIYLCSVEGSSGNTIYFGEGSWLTVV.

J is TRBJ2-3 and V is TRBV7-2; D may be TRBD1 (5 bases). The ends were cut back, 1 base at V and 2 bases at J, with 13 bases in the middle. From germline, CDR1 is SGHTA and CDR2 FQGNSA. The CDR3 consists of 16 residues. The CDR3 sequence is CASSLVGNRNTDTQYF. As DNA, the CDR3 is TGTGCCAGCAGCTTAGTGGGGAACAGGAACACAGATACGCAGTATTTT.

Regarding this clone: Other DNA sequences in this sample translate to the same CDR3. The chain's CDR3 is CASSFGGNQPQHF. Written as DNA, the CDR3 is TGTGCCAGCAGTTTCGGAGGAAATCAGCCCCAGCATTTT. This chain joins TRBV12-3 or TRBV12-4 and TRBJ1-5; D is uncertain. This CDR3 comprises 13 residues. V was shortened by 3 bases and J by 4 bases, with 7 bases between the two germline ends.